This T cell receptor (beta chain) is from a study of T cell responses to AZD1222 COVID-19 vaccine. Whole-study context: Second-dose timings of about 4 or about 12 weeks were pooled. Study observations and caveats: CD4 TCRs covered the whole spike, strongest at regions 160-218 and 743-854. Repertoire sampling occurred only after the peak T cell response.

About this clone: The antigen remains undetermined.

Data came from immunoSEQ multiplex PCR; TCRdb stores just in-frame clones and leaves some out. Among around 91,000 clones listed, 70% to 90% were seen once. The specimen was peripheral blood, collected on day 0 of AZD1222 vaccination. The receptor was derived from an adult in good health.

CDR3 region: CATSDPGQKHYGYTF. The CDR3 DNA sequence: TGTGCCACCAGTGACCCGGGACAGAAACACTATGGCTACACCTTC. V usage is TRBV24-1 and J usage is TRBJ1-2; TRBD1 matches at 7 bases. CDR1 is KGHDR, CDR2 SFDVKD, per germline. The junction had 7 bases not matched to a gene; V was cut back by 4 bases and J by 3 bases. The CDR3 sequence is 15 residues long.